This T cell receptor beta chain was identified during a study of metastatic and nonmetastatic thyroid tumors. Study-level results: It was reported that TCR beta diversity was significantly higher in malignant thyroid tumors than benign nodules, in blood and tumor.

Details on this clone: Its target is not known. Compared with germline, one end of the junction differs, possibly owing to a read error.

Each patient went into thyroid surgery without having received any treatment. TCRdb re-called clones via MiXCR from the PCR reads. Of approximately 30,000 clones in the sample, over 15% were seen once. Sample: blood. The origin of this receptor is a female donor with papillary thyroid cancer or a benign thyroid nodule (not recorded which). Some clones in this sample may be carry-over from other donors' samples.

The chain's CDR3 is CAGSAKQRATGYTF. The DNA for the CDR3 is TGTGCCGGCAGCGCAAAACAGCGGGCGACTGGCTACACCTTC. The chain joins TRBV9 to TRBJ1-2; D is unresolved. The germline V gene encodes CDR1 SGDLS and CDR2 YYNGEE. The CDR3 is 14 residues long.